What follows are 29 T cell receptor beta chains derived from one specimen sequenced in a study of T cell responses to AZD1222 COVID-19 vaccine. TCRdb's copy holds only in-frame clones and misses some; the assay was immunoSEQ multiplex PCR. This table holds roughly 110,000 clones, around nine tenths found once. This sample comprised peripheral blood, obtained on day 0 of AZD1222 vaccination. The receptor set was obtained from an adult in good health.

The chain couples TRBV6-2 or TRBV6-3 to TRBJ2-6; tentative D call: TRBD1 (6 bases). This CDR3 spans 14 amino acids. Germline V gene lookup returns CDR1 MNHEY and CDR2 SVGEGT. Trimming left V 5 bases short and J 2 bases short, with 7 bases between. The CDR3, as DNA: TGTGCCAGCAGTAGACAGGCTGGGGCCAACGTCCTGACTTTC. Residues: CASSRQAGANVLTF.

The V and J genes are TRBV18 and TRBJ1-5; D remains ambiguous. CDR3 length equals 14 residues. The V and J ends lost 6 bases and 0 bases respectively, with 9 bases between them. The germline CDR1 and CDR2 sequences are KGHSH and LQKENI. The CDR3 nucleotides are TGTGCCAGCTCCACCCAGTATAGCAATCAGCCCCAGCATTTT. Translated: CASSTQYSNQPQHF.

The chain has TRBV18 and TRBJ2-2, with no clear D. CDR3 length: 14 amino acids. The V and J ends lost 6 bases and 4 bases respectively, with 12 bases between them. Germline V gives CDR1 KGHSH, CDR2 LQKENI. The CDR3 reads CASSGRTSTGELFF. The CDR3 DNA reads as TGTGCCAGCTCCGGGCGAACCTCCACCGGGGAGCTGTTTTTT.

The J gene is TRBJ1-6, the V gene TRBV5-1, with 7 bases fitting TRBD1. Germline CDR1 is SGHRS and CDR2 is YFSETQ. V lost 4 bases to trimming and J lost 0 bases; unmatched junction nucleotides: 4. CDR3 length equals 16 residues. As DNA, the CDR3 is TGCGCCAGCAGCGTGACAGGGAGCTCCTATAATTCACCCCTCCACTTT. Amino acid sequence: CASSVTGSSYNSPLHF.

This clone was recorded once. The chain uses TRBV28 and TRBJ2-7, with a tentative D call TRBD2 (6 bases). V was cut by 3 bases and J by 4 bases, with 22 bases left in between. This CDR3 comprises 17 residues. In germline, CDR1 is MDHEN, CDR2 SYDVKM. The CDR3 region has the DNA TGTGCCAGCAGTTTTCAGAACGTCGGGAGAATGAGGTACGAGCAGTACTTC. It codes for CASSFQNVGRMRYEQYF.

The chain combines TRBV29-1 with TRBJ2-2, with unresolved D. The CDR3 runs to 13 residues. CDR1 is SQVTM, CDR2 ANQGSEA, per germline. V was pared by 3 bases and J by 3 bases, with 8 bases between. The CDR3 DNA sequence: TGCAGCGTTGACTCGAAACACACCGGGGAGCTGTTTTTT. Translation gives CSVDSKHTGELFF.

This clone came up once. The chain has TRBV9 and TRBJ2-5; D might be TRBD1 (5 bases). Germline V gene data show CDR1 as SGDLS and CDR2 as YYNGEE. The CDR3 loop spans 13 amino acids. V gave up 2 bases and J gave up 7 bases, with 12 bases separating them. CDR3 region: CASSVVSGATQYF. DNA of the CDR3: TGTGCCAGCAGCGTTGTTAGTGGGGCGACCCAGTACTTC.

The J gene is TRBJ1-1, the V gene TRBV19, with TRBD1 as a possible D gene (5 bases). This CDR3 has 13 amino acids. The V end lost 10 bases, the J end lost 6 bases, and 18 bases lay between the germline ends. Germline CDR1 is LNHDA and CDR2 is SQIVND (reference sequence). CDR3 nucleotide sequence: TGTGCCACTAAACTCAGGGTGGGTGCTGAAGCTTTCTTT. It yields the protein CATKLRVGAEAFF.

The count of this clone is one. V usage is TRBV6-5 and J usage is TRBJ2-1; the match to TRBD2 covers 11 bases. With V trimmed by 7 bases and J by 3 bases, 5 bases remained unmatched. The CDR3 consists of 15 residues. Germline V gene sequence: CDR1 MNHEY, CDR2 SVGAGI. Here the CDR3 reads CASKQGLADYNEQFF. For the CDR3, the DNA is TGTGCCAGCAAGCAGGGACTAGCGGACTACAATGAGCAGTTCTTC.

The sample holds one count of this clone. V and J are TRBV7-2 and TRBJ2-5, with 10 nucleotides matching TRBD2. This CDR3 is 15 amino acids long. Germline-derived CDR1 and CDR2 are SGHTA and FQGNSA. V gave up 4 bases and J gave up 4 bases; unmatched junction bases: 6. This CDR3 is CASSSTTSGSETQYF. The CDR3 bases are TGTGCCAGCAGCTCGACGACTAGCGGGTCAGAGACCCAGTACTTC.

The rearrangement uses TRBV30 and TRBJ1-2; TRBD1 might be the D (6 bases). The germline CDR1 and CDR2 sequences are GTSNPN and SVGIG (reference sequence). The CDR3 has 15 amino acids. The V end was cut by 2 bases, the J end by 0 bases, with 13 bases between. The CDR3 nucleotides are TGTGCCTGGAGTCTGGGGGGCAGAGCTAACTATGGCTACACCTTC. It is translated as CAWSLGGRANYGYTF.

The V call is TRBV29-1, the J call TRBJ2-5; the D gene is possibly TRBD1 (6 bases). Germline V gene data show CDR1 as SQVTM and CDR2 as ANQGSEA. The V gene lost 1 base and the J gene lost 1 base, with 16 bases spanning the gap. The CDR3 extends over 16 amino acids. CDR3 loop: CSVEGRVGQRQETQYF. The CDR3 DNA reads TGCAGCGTTGAAGGAAGAGTGGGACAACGCCAAGAGACCCAGTACTTC.

The CDR3 sequence is CASGGQGSNTEAFF. The CDR3 DNA is TGTGCCAGCGGCGGACAGGGAAGTAACACTGAAGCTTTCTTT. This chain connects TRBV3-1 (or the pseudogene TRBV3-2) to TRBJ1-1; 8 bases are shared with TRBD1. Trimming at V came to 8 bases and at J to 2 bases, leaving 7 bases not matched to a gene. This CDR3 is built from 14 residues. Germline loops: CDR1 LGHDT, CDR2 YNNKEL (reference sequence).

J is TRBJ1-2 and V is TRBV28; TRBD1 matches 7 bases. V gave up 2 bases and J gave up 4 bases; unmatched junction bases: 10. The CDR3 is made up of 16 amino acids. CDR1 is MDHEN and CDR2 is SYDVKM in the germline V gene. The CDR3 coding sequence is TGTGCCAGCAGTTTAAGCATAACCGGGACAGCCTATGGCTACACCTTC. Its translation is CASSLSITGTAYGYTF.

CDR3 in DNA: TGTGCCAGCAGTTTAGCACCTCTAGCCAAAAACATTCAGTACTTC. Amino acids: CASSLAPLAKNIQYF. V is TRBV28 and J is TRBJ2-4; D is ambiguous. Germline V gives CDR1 MDHEN, CDR2 SYDVKM. This CDR3 is 15 amino acids long. The V end lost 2 bases, the J end lost 0 bases, and 8 bases lay between the germline ends.

The V call is TRBV20-1, the J call TRBJ2-7; D is perhaps TRBD1 or TRBD2 (5 bases each). The ends were cut back, 5 bases at V and 5 bases at J, with 10 bases in the middle. Germline V gives CDR1 DFQATT, CDR2 SNEGSKA (reference sequence). The CDR3 extends over 11 amino acids. CDR3: CSAPRGHEQYF. CDR3 in DNA: TGCAGTGCTCCGAGGGGCCACGAGCAGTACTTC.

The chain is built from TRBV27 and TRBJ1-1, with a tentative D call TRBD1 (5 bases). The germline V and J ends were trimmed by 3 bases and 6 bases, with 14 bases remaining between them. CDR1 and CDR2 from the germline V gene are MNHEY and SMNVEV (reference sequence). This CDR3 has 14 residues. CDR3 protein: CASSFRDPQSEAFF. The DNA for the CDR3 is TGTGCCAGCAGTTTCCGGGACCCCCAGTCTGAAGCTTTCTTT.

The CDR3 loop reads CASSQGGPLPNEQFF. The CDR3 DNA sequence: TGTGCCAGCAGTCAGGGGGGCCCTTTGCCGAATGAGCAGTTCTTC. This chain connects TRBV11-3 to TRBJ2-1; possible D gene TRBD1, 7 bases. Germline CDR1 is SGHNT and CDR2 is YENEEA. V lost 6 bases and J 7 bases, leaving 19 bases between the germline ends. The CDR3 is 15 residues long.

The sample holds one count of this clone. The genes are TRBV18 and TRBJ2-7; 10 nucleotides agree with TRBD2. The CDR3 consists of 14 residues. CDR1 KGHSH and CDR2 LQKENI come from the germline V gene. J was trimmed by 2 bases and V by 5 bases; bases with no gene match: 3. This CDR3 reads CASSEREGPYEQYF. CDR3 coding DNA: TGTGCCAGCTCAGAGCGGGAGGGCCCCTACGAGCAGTACTTC.

The V gene is TRBV19, the J gene TRBJ2-7; D not certain. Trimming shortened V by 6 bases and J by 5 bases, and 14 bases separated the two germline ends. The germline CDR1 and CDR2 sequences are LNHDA and SQIVND (reference sequence). The CDR3 is 13 amino acids. The CDR3 coding sequence is TGTGCCAGTAGGTTGACACGGAGCGACGAGCAGTACTTC. Translating gives CASRLTRSDEQYF.

This clone was detected only once. V is TRBV5-6 and J is TRBJ2-2; D might be TRBD1 (6 bases). V was shortened by 3 bases and J by 4 bases, with 13 bases between the two germline ends. Germline V CDR1 and CDR2: SGHDT, YYEEEE. The CDR3 spans 15 residues. The CDR3 region is CASSWMDRPTGELFF. DNA of the CDR3: TGTGCCAGCAGCTGGATGGACAGACCCACCGGGGAGCTGTTTTTT. The whole variable domain, remainder taken from reference TRBV5-6 and TRBJ2-2, is DAGVTQSPTHLIKTRGQQVTLRCSPKSGHDTVSWYQQALGQGPQFIFQYYEEEERQRGNFPDRFSGHQFPNYSSELNVNALLLGDSALYLCASSWMDRPTGELFFGEGSRLTVL.

V gene TRBV30 combines with J gene TRBJ1-2; no reliable D call. Per germline, CDR1 GTSNPN and CDR2 SVGIG (reference sequence). This CDR3 has 13 amino acids. V lost 0 bases and J lost 0, with 5 bases in between. The DNA of the CDR3 is TGTGCCTGGAGTGTACGGGCTAACTATGGCTACACCTTC. Translating it yields CAWSVRANYGYTF. Combining the CDR3 with reference TRBV30 and TRBJ1-2 gives the whole variable domain SQTIHQWPATLVQPVGSPLSLECTVEGTSNPNLYWYRQAAGRGLQLLFYSVGIGQISSEVPQNLSASRPQDRQFILSSKKLLLSDSGFYLCAWSVRANYGYTFGSGTRLTVV.

The genes are TRBV25-1 and TRBJ1-6; a weak D match, TRBD1 (5 bases). This CDR3 has 15 residues. Germline CDR1 and CDR2: MGHDK and SYGVNS. V was clipped by 4 bases and J by 3 bases, with 10 bases between them. The chain's CDR3 is CASSVGRIYNSPLHF. The CDR3 nucleotides are TGTGCCAGCAGTGTGGGACGGATCTATAATTCACCCCTCCACTTT.

Within the sample, this clone is medium-sized. The CDR3, as DNA: TGTGCCAGCACCTCACCGGCTCCCGGGACTGACTCCTATGGCTACACCTTC. Its protein product is CASTSPAPGTDSYGYTF. The V gene is TRBV28, the J gene TRBJ1-2; possibly TRBD1 for D (5 bases). The V gene lost 7 bases and the J gene lost 4 bases, with 25 bases spanning the gap. CDR3 length: 17 residues. CDR1 is MDHEN and CDR2 is SYDVKM in the germline V gene.

This clone appeared a few times. In DNA, the CDR3 is TGTGCCAGCAAGACAGGGTTCTACGAGCAGTACTTC. Its translation: CASKTGFYEQYF. V gene TRBV2 combines with J gene TRBJ2-7, with 7 positions matching TRBD1. Germline V gene lookup returns CDR1 SNHLY and CDR2 FYNNEI. V shed 7 bases and J 3 bases; nucleotides not matched to a gene: 3. There are 12 residues in the CDR3.

About this clone itself: Sequence at one end of the junction differs from germline and may be a read error. The CDR3 DNA reads as TGCGCCCGCAGCAGACAGGGGGGCAACGGCAACGTGGGAGGTCCCTACGAGCAGTACTTC. It yields the protein CARSRQGGNGNVGGPYEQYF. The chain employs TRBV10-1 and TRBJ2-7; TRBD1 matches at 9 bases. Germline CDR1 is WNHNN and CDR2 is SYGVQD (reference sequence). The CDR3 consists of 20 residues.

The chain combines TRBV3-1 (or the pseudogene TRBV3-2) with TRBJ2-2; D may be TRBD2 (6 bases). The V end lost 4 bases, the J end lost 2 bases, and 17 bases lay between the germline ends. This CDR3 region has 17 residues. Germline CDR1 LGHDT, CDR2 YNNKEL (reference sequence). CDR3 in DNA: TGTGCCAGCAGCCTTTTTTCCAGCGGGCATAACACCGGGGAGCTGTTTTTT. Protein: CASSLFSSGHNTGELFF.

This chain connects TRBV9 to TRBJ2-2; D ambiguous. This CDR3 has 12 residues. CDR1 is SGDLS and CDR2 is YYNGEE in the germline V gene. V was shortened by 4 bases and J by 7 bases, with 8 bases between the two germline ends. CDR3 loop: CASSLTFGELFF. The CDR3 DNA sequence: TGTGCCAGCAGCCTTACGTTCGGGGAGCTGTTTTTT.

Here the CDR3 DNA reads TGCAGCGGGGGACTAGGGCACAATGAGCAGTTCTTC. It is translated as CSGGLGHNEQFF. The rearrangement uses TRBV29-1 and TRBJ2-1; 8 bases are shared with TRBD2. The CDR3 loop spans 12 amino acids. Trimming at V came to 7 bases and at J to 5 bases, leaving 4 bases not matched to a gene. CDR1 and CDR2 (germline): SQVTM, ANQGSEA.